The T cell receptor (beta chain) described here comes from a study of control samples from healthy donors and cancer patients. The CDR3 sequence is 15 residues long. J was trimmed by 4 bases and V by 6 bases; bases with no gene match: 8. Germline V gene lookup returns CDR1 SNHLY and CDR2 FYNNEI. Profiled with immunoSEQ multiplex PCR; TCRdb holds only in-frame clones, not every one. In the table there are around 250,000 clones, around 79% of which are singletons. The chain uses TRBV2 and TRBJ1-5; 8 positions match TRBD1. This sequence originates from a woman aged 55-70 years with lung cancer. The sequencing input was PBMCs. The CDR3 region is CASSADRAGNQPQHF. The CDR3 bases are TGTGCCAGCAGCGCGGACAGGGCGGGAAATCAGCCCCAGCATTTT.